This T cell receptor beta chain comes out of a study of cytomegalovirus exposure and HLA in healthy donors. About the research overall: A subsequent analysis reported that the roughly 120 validation repertoires were produced on the same platform that had also been used for the roughly 670 first-cohort repertoires. Study-level points and caveats: It was reported that the classifier diagnosed cytomegalovirus status with high specificity and sensitivity in both the original and validation cohorts. According to the study, roughly 160 TCR beta chains were cytomegalovirus-associated.

The trim removed 1 base at V and 7 bases at J, leaving 7 bases unmatched. The CDR3 length is 15 residues. CDR1 and CDR2 (germline): SEHNR, FQNEAQ (reference sequence). Only in-frame clones appear in the TCRdb table, and some are missing; sequencing was by immunoSEQ multiplex PCR. Of 130,000 or so clones in the sample, roughly 86% were seen once. Regarding this clone: The antigen remains unidentified.

This sequence was found in a man aged 30 to 45 in good health and CMV-seronegative. The chain uses TRBV7-9 and TRBJ1-1, with TRBD1 matching over 9 bases. Sequenced sample: PBMCs. The DNA of the CDR3 is TGTGCCAGCAGCTTAGTGGGACAGGGTACTGGTGAAGCTTTCTTT. Its protein is CASSLVGQGTGEAFF.